A selection of T cell receptor beta chains follows, all from one sample in a study of cytomegalovirus exposure and HLA in healthy donors. Sequenced by immunoSEQ multiplex PCR; TCRdb stores in-frame clones only, minus some. The table includes 140,000 or so clones, about 80% detected once. Material: PBMCs. These receptors were taken from a man aged 40-49 years in good health and CMV-seronegative. CDR3s include the opening cysteine and the closing phenylalanine or tryptophan. The order of the fields is J gene, clone size, CDR3 length, V gene, D gene, CDR3 protein, CDR3 DNA. The D gene is left open where the match is weak. Where a row states a size, it is once, few, many or the class of an expanded clone; other rows omit it.

>TRBJ2-7|-|14|TRBV4-2|-
CASSQDPGLGEQYF
TGTGCCAGCAGCCAAGATCCGGGTTTGGGCGAGCAGTACTTC
>TRBJ2-5|-|14|TRBV7-2|-
CASRHRGLQETQYF
TGTGCCAGCAGACATAGGGGACTTCAAGAGACCCAGTACTTC
>TRBJ2-1|-|15|TRBV5-1|-
CASSVLTAPDNEQFF
TGCGCCAGCAGCGTCTTAACAGCACCCGACAATGAGCAGTTCTTC
>TRBJ2-7|few|14|TRBV5-6|-
CASSLAGIVYEQYF
TGTGCCAGCAGCTTGGCCGGTATAGTATACGAGCAGTACTTC
>TRBJ2-3|-|14|TRBV5-6|TRBD1
CASREGQGTDTQYF
TGTGCCAGCAGAGAGGGACAGGGCACAGATACGCAGTATTTT
>TRBJ2-2|-|13|TRBV6-1|-
CASTGLNTGELFF
TGTGCCAGCACGGGTCTCAACACCGGGGAGCTGTTTTTT
>TRBJ1-6|-|14|TRBV5-1|-
CASSLGQDSSPLHF
TGCGCCAGCAGCTTGGGACAGGATAGTTCACCCCTCCACTTT
>TRBJ1-2|-|12|TRBV10-3|-
CAISEGSYGYTF
TGTGCCATCAGTGAAGGGAGCTATGGCTACACCTTC
>TRBJ1-1|-|16|TRBV2|TRBD1
CASSEAAGGVDTEAFF
TGTGCCAGCAGTGAAGCGGCAGGGGGCGTTGACACTGAAGCTTTCTTT
>TRBJ1-5|once|14|TRBV19|-
CASSSQGGYQPQHF
TGTGCCAGTAGTTCGCAGGGTGGCTATCAGCCCCAGCATTTT
>TRBJ2-5|-|14|TRBV2|-
CASSEVVAGETQYF
TGTGCCAGCAGTGAAGTTGTAGCTGGGGAGACCCAGTACTTC
>TRBJ2-7|-|17|TRBV7-9|TRBD1
CASSPGSGQGTPYEQYF
TGCGCCAGCAGCCCCGGGTCAGGACAGGGGACACCCTACGAGCAGTACTTC
>TRBJ2-2|-|14|TRBV30|-
CAWSVLAGTGELFF
TGTGCCTGGAGTGTACTTGCGGGCACCGGGGAGCTGTTTTTT
>TRBJ2-7|-|16|TRBV6-5|TRBD1
CASSYWRGQGSYEQYF
TGTGCCAGCAGTTACTGGCGCGGACAGGGGAGCTACGAGCAGTACTTC
>TRBJ2-6|-|14|TRBV6-5|-
CASSSYSGANGLTF
TGTGCCAGCAGTTCCTACTCTGGGGCCAACGGCCTGACTTTC
>TRBJ1-4|few|18|TRBV6-9|TRBD1
CAGATRDRGLNRWEKLFF
TGTGCCGGGGCCACCCGGGACAGGGGACTTAATAGATGGGAAAAACTGTTTTTT
>TRBJ2-1|-|17|TRBV7-2|TRBD2
CASSLFGTSGGYNEQFF
TGTGCCAGCAGCTTATTCGGGACTAGCGGGGGTTACAATGAGCAGTTCTTC
>TRBJ2-1|-|17|TRBV7-9|TRBD2
CASSYGTSGRSYNEQFF
TGTGCCAGCAGCTACGGGACTAGCGGGAGGTCCTACAATGAGCAGTTCTTC
>TRBJ2-3|few|14|TRBV14|-
CATRTRTSTDTQYF
TGTGCCACCCGAACTAGGACTAGCACAGATACGCAGTATTTT
>TRBJ2-5|-|18|TRBV4-1|TRBD2
CASSQDSGVAGGKETQYF
TGCGCCAGCAGCCAAGATTCGGGGGTAGCGGGGGGAAAAGAGACCCAGTACTTC
>TRBJ2-3|-|15|TRBV4-2|TRBD2
CASSQLSGNTDTQYF
TGTGCCAGCAGCCAGCTCAGCGGGAACACAGATACGCAGTATTTT
>TRBJ2-3|-|14|TRBV7-9|TRBD1
CASSWDRGADTQYF
TGTGCCAGCAGCTGGGACAGGGGCGCAGATACGCAGTATTTT
>TRBJ2-1|-|15|TRBV28|-
CASSFRGIAQGEQFF
TGTGCCAGCAGTTTCCGCGGGATTGCCCAGGGTGAGCAGTTCTTC
>TRBJ2-5|-|12|TRBV28|-
CATADGPGTQYF
TGTGCCACCGCAGACGGCCCGGGGACCCAGTACTTC
>TRBJ2-5|-|17|TRBV11-3|TRBD2
CASSSTSRLAGGETQYF
TGTGCCAGCAGCTCCACCTCTAGACTAGCGGGAGGGGAGACCCAGTACTTC
>TRBJ1-5|-|15|TRBV4-2|-
CASSYNWESNQPQHF
TGTGCCAGCAGCTATAACTGGGAGAGCAATCAGCCCCAGCATTTT
>TRBJ2-3|once|16|TRBV29-1|TRBD1
CSVERTGGLGTDTQYF
TGCAGCGTTGAAAGGACAGGGGGCCTTGGCACAGATACGCAGTATTTT
>TRBJ2-1|-|16|TRBV7-9|TRBD1
CASSPTGQRLGIEQFF
TGTGCCAGCAGCCCCACGGGACAGCGGTTGGGGATCGAGCAGTTCTTC
>TRBJ1-1|-|13|TRBV11-2|-
CASRSYRDTEAFF
TGTGCCAGCAGGAGTTACAGGGACACTGAAGCTTTCTTT
>TRBJ1-2|-|19|TRBV10-2|TRBD1
CASTIRITGDRAVGYGYTF
TGCGCCAGCACCATCCGTATAACAGGGGACAGGGCGGTTGGATATGGCTACACCTTC
>TRBJ2-7|-|14|TRBV2|-
CASRDPTGSYEQYF
TGTGCCAGCAGGGATCCGACAGGATCCTACGAGCAGTACTTC
>TRBJ2-2|-|15|TRBV11-1|-
CASSHPGTTTGELFF
TGTGCCAGCAGCCACCCCGGGACAACAACCGGGGAGCTGTTTTTT
>TRBJ2-7|-|14|TRBV7-9|-
CSSSTVQATYEQYF
TGTTCCAGCAGCACCGTCCAGGCCACCTACGAGCAGTACTTC
>TRBJ2-3|few|15|TRBV9|-
CASSVAGTSTDTQYF
TGTGCCAGCAGCGTAGCCGGTACTAGCACAGATACGCAGTATTTT
>TRBJ2-5|few|16|TRBV7-2|TRBD2
CASSLLSGSLGETQYF
TGTGCCAGCAGCTTGCTTAGCGGGAGTTTAGGGGAGACCCAGTACTTC
>TRBJ1-3|few|16|TRBV9|-
CASSKRGGRAGNTIYF
TGTGCCAGCAGCAAAAGGGGGGGCAGGGCTGGAAACACCATATATTTT
>TRBJ1-1|-|16|TRBV9|-
CASSGQGPKGNTEAFF
TGTGCCAGCAGCGGGCAGGGCCCCAAGGGGAACACTGAAGCTTTCTTT
>TRBJ2-3|-|19|TRBV11-3|TRBD2
CASSLDPLAGDSSTDTQYF
TGTGCCAGCAGCTTAGATCCACTAGCGGGGGACTCTAGCACAGATACGCAGTATTTT
>TRBJ2-4|-|11|TRBV19|-
CASSTGAIQYF
TGTGCCAGTAGTACTGGAGCCATTCAGTACTTC
>TRBJ2-3|-|15|TRBV6-5|-
CASSYSGQAADTQYF
TGTGCCAGCAGTTACTCGGGGCAGGCGGCAGATACGCAGTATTTT
>TRBJ2-1|-|22|TRBV23-1|TRBD2
CASLKRVCLHPTSGGSVEEQFF
TGCGCCAGCTTGAAAAGAGTCTGTTTGCATCCGACTAGCGGGGGAAGCGTAGAGGAGCAGTTCTTC